This is a list of T cell receptor beta chains from one sample in a study of OX40 agonist ivuxolimab in advanced cancers. The table came from immunoSEQ multiplex PCR; TCRdb's copy has only in-frame clones and leaves some out. The profile shows some 37,000 clones, around 85% of them singletons. Sequenced material: CD4+ or CD8+ T cells sorted from blood, taken in a trial of the OX40 agonist ivuxolimab. These receptors came from an adult with an advanced solid tumor such as melanoma, head and neck, liver or kidney cancer. Each CDR3 is given with its conserved first and last residue. Each record gives: V gene, J gene, D gene, clone size, CDR3 DNA, CDR3 protein. D genes are given only for firm matches. Clone size, where shown, is once, few, many, or a class for clones that have expanded.

TRBV7-6	TRBJ2-7	-	-	TGTGCCAGCAGCTTAGCGCCCAACGAGCAGTACTTC	CASSLAPNEQYF
TRBV19	TRBJ1-2	-	-	TGTGCCAGTAGTGGTCCGGGATTAATTAGCGACTATGGCTACACCTTC	CASSGPGLISDYGYTF
TRBV5-1	TRBJ2-3	TRBD2	-	TGCGCCAGCAGAGGGACTAGCGCGCAGTATTTT	CASRGTSAQYF
TRBV5-1	TRBJ2-7	TRBD1	-	TGCGCCAGCAGCTTTGGGACAGGGGGTTCCTACGAGCAGTACTTC	CASSFGTGGSYEQYF
TRBV6-1	TRBJ1-5	-	-	TGTGCCAGCAGCACGGGACTAGGGAGCAATCAGCCCCAGCATTTT	CASSTGLGSNQPQHF
TRBV10-3	TRBJ2-2	-	-	TGTGCCATCAGACGGACTACGAACACCGGGGAGCTGTTTTTT	CAIRRTTNTGELFF
TRBV5-6	TRBJ2-5	-	few	TGTGCCAGCAGCCTCCAGCAAGAGACCCAGTACTTC	CASSLQQETQYF
TRBV7-9	TRBJ2-5	-	once	TGTGCCAGCAGCTTAGGTGGCAGCCAAGAGACCCAGTACTTC	CASSLGGSQETQYF
TRBV2	TRBJ2-1	-	-	TGTGCCAGCACCCCCGGAGGGGGACCGGGAGACAATGAGCAGTTCTTC	CASTPGGGPGDNEQFF
TRBV18	TRBJ2-2	-	-	TGTGCCAGCTCCTCTTACACCGGGGAGCTGTTTTTT	CASSSYTGELFF
TRBV2	TRBJ1-2	-	once	TGTGCCAGCAGTACCGACGGGGGCTACACCTTC	CASSTDGGYTF
TRBV5-1	TRBJ2-5	-	-	TGCGCCAGCAGCTTGTCAGGGTGGCAAGAGACCCAGTACTTC	CASSLSGWQETQYF
TRBV14	TRBJ2-7	-	-	TGTGCCAGCAGCCAAGGGGGGATCGAGCAGTACTTC	CASSQGGIEQYF
TRBV2	TRBJ2-3	TRBD1	few	TGTGCCTGTTCCACAGGGGGTGCAGATACGCAGTATTTT	CACSTGGADTQYF
TRBV5-4	TRBJ2-5	TRBD1	-	TGTGCCAGCAGATTAGGACAGGGGGGTGTTCGGGAGACCCAGTACTTC	CASRLGQGGVRETQYF
TRBV6-5	TRBJ1-2	TRBD1	few	TGTGCCACGACTCGGGACAGGGCCTATGGCTACACCTTC	CATTRDRAYGYTF
TRBV19	TRBJ2-7	TRBD1	-	TGTGCCAGTAGTCTCAGGACAGGGGCCTACGAGCAGTACTTC	CASSLRTGAYEQYF
TRBV6-6	TRBJ2-3	TRBD2	once	TGTGCCAGCAGGACCGAAAAGCGGGGGGACACAGATACGCAGTATTTT	CASRTEKRGDTDTQYF
TRBV19	TRBJ2-7	TRBD2	-	TGTGCCAGTAGTATCACCGGGACTAGCGGTGCCTACGAGCAGTACTTC	CASSITGTSGAYEQYF
TRBV7-2	TRBJ1-2	TRBD1	-	TGTGCCAGCAGCTTTCGACCCGGGACAGGGGGAGATGGCTACACCTTC	CASSFRPGTGGDGYTF
TRBV14	TRBJ2-7	-	-	TGTGCCAGCAGCCAAGATCGGCGAAACGAGCAGTACTTC	CASSQDRRNEQYF
TRBV4-1	TRBJ2-1	TRBD2	-	TGCGCCAGCAGCCAAGAGGGACTAGCATGGTACAATGAGCAGTTCTTC	CASSQEGLAWYNEQFF
TRBV6-5	TRBJ1-6	-	-	TGTGCCAGCAGCCTCGTGGAAGGGAGCAATTCACCCCTCCACTTT	CASSLVEGSNSPLHF
TRBV5-1	TRBJ1-1	TRBD1	-	TGCGCCAGCAGCGTCGGGACAGGGGGTGAAGCTTTCTTT	CASSVGTGGEAFF
TRBV30	TRBJ1-2	-	-	TGTGCCTGGAGGCCCCAGGTTGTAGGGTCGTATGGCTACACCTTC	CAWRPQVVGSYGYTF
TRBV4-1	TRBJ1-4	TRBD1	-	TGCGCCAGCAGCCAAGGATTCCTGGGACAGGGCCCCTACAATGAAAAACTGTTTTTT	CASSQGFLGQGPYNEKLFF
TRBV7-8	TRBJ2-1	TRBD2	-	TGTGCCAGCAGCTTGTTTAGCGGGGGTATCGATGAGCAGTTCTTC	CASSLFSGGIDEQFF
TRBV14	TRBJ1-6	-	-	TGTGCCAGCAGCCCAAGCCCTAATTCACCCCTCCACTTT	CASSPSPNSPLHF
TRBV5-1	TRBJ2-3	-	once	TGCGCCAGCAAGGTTTCGAACACAGATACGCAGTATTTT	CASKVSNTDTQYF
TRBV19	TRBJ1-5	-	once	TGTGCCAGCGACCCACCCGACCGAGCGCCCCAGCATTTT	CASDPPDRAPQHF
TRBV5-1	TRBJ2-3	-	-	TGCGCCAGTAAGGGGACGGAAGGATCTCATAGCACAGATACGCAGTATTTT	CASKGTEGSHSTDTQYF
TRBV6-1	TRBJ1-3	-	-	TGTGCCAGCAGTTATGAAAACACCATATATTTT	CASSYENTIYF
TRBV18	TRBJ2-7	-	once	TGTGCCAGCTCACCACCGCACAGTATCCTCTACGAGCAGTACTTC	CASSPPHSILYEQYF
TRBV6-5	TRBJ2-1	-	-	TGTGCCAGCACCGACTACGGATCCTACAATGAGCAGTTCTTC	CASTDYGSYNEQFF
TRBV2	TRBJ1-5	-	few	TGTGCCAGCAGAGGAATTCGGGGACCCTCCAATCAGCCCCAGCATTTT	CASRGIRGPSNQPQHF
TRBV19	TRBJ1-4	-	-	TGTGCCAGTAGTGAGAGCGGAGCAACTAATGAAAAACTGTTTTTT	CASSESGATNEKLFF
TRBV30	TRBJ1-2	-	few	TGTGCCTGGAACCCGTCAGGCAGAAAGAACTATGGCTACACCTTC	CAWNPSGRKNYGYTF
TRBV7-9	TRBJ1-3	-	-	TGTGCCAGCAGCTTATTATACAGGGATTATAGAAACACCATATATTTT	CASSLLYRDYRNTIYF
TRBV7-8	TRBJ1-2	TRBD1	once	TGTGCCAGCAGCTTCACAGGGGATGGCTACACCTTC	CASSFTGDGYTF
TRBV30	TRBJ1-2	-	-	TGTGCCTGGAGTGACAGCTTCTATGGCTACACCTTC	CAWSDSFYGYTF
TRBV19	TRBJ2-3	TRBD1	-	TGTGCCAGTAGCCCGGACAGGGGGCCGGGAGATACGCAGTATTTT	CASSPDRGPGDTQYF
TRBV5-6	TRBJ2-1	-	-	TGTGCCAGCAGCTACACCCCTCACAATGAGCAGTTCTTC	CASSYTPHNEQFF
TRBV25-1	TRBJ1-2	TRBD1	-	TGTGCCAGCAGTGCCGCCGGGACAGGGACCGGCTACACCTTC	CASSAAGTGTGYTF
TRBV5-1	TRBJ1-1	-	-	TGCGCCAGCAGCTTGATACAGGGTGGGAACACTGAAGCTTTCTTT	CASSLIQGGNTEAFF
TRBV7-2	TRBJ1-1	-	-	TGTGCCAGCAGCCCAAGTGGGGCAAGGTGGGCTTTCTTT	CASSPSGARWAFF
TRBV6-5	TRBJ2-1	-	-	TGTGCCAGCAGTTACATGCTAACAGCTTACAATGAGCAGTTCTTC	CASSYMLTAYNEQFF